Listed here is a single TCR beta chain. Its antigen is as yet unknown. CDR1 and CDR2 (germline): SQVTM, ANQGSEA. V lost 4 bases to trimming and J lost 9 bases, with 18 bases between them. The CDR3 sequence is 13 residues long. Unique-molecular-identifier-tagged TCR beta cDNA libraries were used. Starting from around 1 to 10 million T cells, the study yielded a few hundred thousand cDNA molecules. From the PCR reads, TCRdb called clonotypes with MiXCR, one entry per CDR3 protein. The sample has 700,000 to 900,000 distinct CDR3 sequences, 35% to 55% seen once. The sample originates from a study of post-analysis software for immune sequencing data. Notes on the study in general: Patients carried five TRBV segments more frequently than controls did, and TRBV5-6, TRBV5-1 and TRBV20-1 were among them. Comparison with controls showed significantly lower normalized Chao1 diversity in multiple sclerosis patients.

Sequencing used blood. The chain uses TRBV29-1 and TRBJ2-5; TRBD1 or TRBD2 may be the D gene (5 bases each). The TCR comes from a girl aged 10 to 17 with multiple sclerosis. The CDR3 here is CSVAPGPSGSQYF. The DNA of the CDR3 is TGCAGCGTTGCCCCGGGGCCGAGTGGGTCCCAGTACTTC.